This entry lists 11 T cell receptor beta chains sequenced from one sample in a study of vaccination effects on CD4 cells after COVID-19. These receptors have no known antigen. The data were produced by immunoSEQ multiplex PCR, yet TCRdb's version contains in-frame clones alone and is incomplete. The table records approximately 46,000 clones, approximately 74% of them present only once. CD4+ T cell isolation took place after approximately 11 days of culture. Sequences were derived from CD4+ T cells from PBMCs cultured without peptide, sampled before COVID-19 vaccination. The receptor set was obtained from a human donor who had a prior SARS-CoV-2 infection.

This chain connects TRBV2 to TRBJ2-7; the D gene is possibly TRBD1 (6 bases). This CDR3 has 12 amino acids. CDR1 and CDR2 (germline): SNHLY, FYNNEI. Trimming stripped 7 bases from V and 4 bases from J, with 11 bases between. In DNA, the CDR3 is TGTGCCAGCATCGTCAGGGGTTACGAGCAGTACTTC. Protein: CASIVRGYEQYF.

The rearrangement links TRBV9 to TRBJ1-4, with TRBD1 matching over 9 bases. V dropped 0 bases and J dropped 7; count of bases not matched to a gene: 1. Germline CDR1 reads SGDLS; CDR2 reads YYNGEE. This CDR3 is 14 amino acids long. As DNA, the CDR3 is TGTGCCAGCAGCGTAGGGACAGGGGTTGAAAAACTGTTTTTT. This translates into CASSVGTGVEKLFF.

This chain connects TRBV6-2 or TRBV6-3 to TRBJ1-5, with D unresolved. From germline, CDR1 is MNHEY and CDR2 SVGEGT. The ends were cut back, 2 bases at V and 0 bases at J, with 11 bases in the middle. This CDR3 has 16 residues. The CDR3 is CASSYRGSYSNQPQHF. In DNA form, the CDR3 reads TGTGCCAGCAGTTACCGTGGCAGCTATAGCAATCAGCCCCAGCATTTT.

The chain recombines TRBV19 with TRBJ2-2, with D uncertain. Trimming stripped 3 bases from V and 6 bases from J, with 14 bases between. CDR3 size: 15 residues. The germline gives CDR1 LNHDA, CDR2 SQIVND (reference sequence). This CDR3 is CASSILGSGAGELFF. Written as DNA, the CDR3 is TGTGCCAGTAGTATCTTGGGGTCGGGCGCCGGGGAGCTGTTTTTT.

The genes are TRBV6-1 and TRBJ2-3, with 9 bases fitting TRBD2. V lost 3 bases and J lost 4; bases outside the gene matches: 8. Germline loops: CDR1 MNHNS, CDR2 SASEGT. The CDR3 is 16 amino acids. CDR3 sequence reads: CASSEAKRTSADTQYF. The CDR3 nucleotides are TGTGCCAGCAGTGAGGCTAAAAGGACTAGCGCAGATACGCAGTATTTT.

The CDR3 region is CASRPGQGSIGYTF. CDR3 sequence (DNA): TGTGCCAGCAGACCGGGACAGGGATCGATTGGCTACACCTTC. J is TRBJ1-2 and V is TRBV6-5; 9 bases match TRBD1. J gave up 7 bases and V 6 bases, and 9 bases lay outside the gene matches. The CDR3 consists of 14 residues. Germline V lookup: CDR1 MNHEY, CDR2 SVGAGI.

The chain employs TRBV19 and TRBJ2-5, with D perhaps given as TRBD1 or TRBD2 (5 bases each). This CDR3 has 15 residues. Germline values: CDR1 LNHDA, CDR2 SQIVND (reference sequence). V was pared by 4 bases and J by 4 bases, with 16 bases between. CDR3 amino acids: CASSTGTNKGETQYF. CDR3 sequence (DNA): TGTGCCAGTAGTACCGGGACGAACAAGGGAGAGACCCAGTACTTC.

The rearrangement joins TRBV4-2 to TRBJ2-1, with TRBD1 as a possible D gene (5 bases). V lost 0 bases, J lost 4 bases, and 13 bases lay in between. The CDR3 runs 16 residues. CDR1 is LGHNA, CDR2 YNFKEQ, per germline. The CDR3 DNA reads TGTGCCAGCAGCCAAGACAGGGATTTAGAGTACAATGAGCAGTTCTTC. This encodes CASSQDRDLEYNEQFF.

The chain is built from TRBV28 and TRBJ2-1; 10 nucleotides align to TRBD2. The CDR3 is 19 residues long. With V trimmed by 4 bases and J by 4 bases, 16 bases remained unmatched. In germline, CDR1 is MDHEN, CDR2 SYDVKM. Here the CDR3 DNA reads TGTGCCAGCAGTTCCCGCCCCGGACAGGGACTAGCGTATTACAATGAGCAGTTCTTC. As protein: CASSSRPGQGLAYYNEQFF. The full variable domain, completed using reference TRBV28 and TRBJ2-1, is DVKVTQSSRYLVKRTGEKVFLECVQDMDHENMFWYRQDPGLGLRLIYFSYDVKMKEKGDIPEGYSVSREKKERFSLILESASTNQTSMYLCASSSRPGQGLAYYNEQFFGPGTRLTVL.

The chain links TRBV3-1 (or the pseudogene TRBV3-2) to TRBJ1-2, with 7 nucleotides matching TRBD1. CDR1 and CDR2 from the germline V gene are LGHDT and YNNKEL (reference sequence). This CDR3 spans 13 amino acids. The trim removed 5 bases at V and 7 bases at J, leaving 7 bases unmatched. The CDR3 spells CASSSQGGGGYTF. The CDR3 DNA is TGTGCCAGCAGCTCCCAGGGGGGAGGTGGCTACACCTTC.

V gene TRBV5-4 combines with J gene TRBJ1-4, with a weak D call TRBD1 (6 bases). The CDR3 runs to 14 residues. Per the germline V gene, CDR1 is SGHNT and CDR2 is YYREEE (reference sequence). V gave up 2 bases and J gave up 7 bases, with 12 bases separating them. The CDR3 loop reads CASSLAGVPEKLFF. CDR3 in DNA: TGTGCCAGCAGCTTAGCAGGGGTTCCTGAAAAACTGTTTTTT.